Listed here are 16 T cell receptor beta chains from one sample, sequenced in a study of cytomegalovirus exposure and HLA in healthy donors. The PCR made use of 60 Vbeta and 13 Jbeta primers. The data were produced by immunoSEQ multiplex PCR, yet TCRdb's version contains in-frame clones alone and is incomplete. The table lists fewer than 150,000 clones, approximately 80% of them singletons. Sequenced sample: PBMCs. The receptor source for this set is a male donor in good health and CMV-seronegative.

The chain is built from TRBV18 and TRBJ2-7; TRBD1 matches 8 bases. V shed 6 bases, J shed 3 bases, and the junction held 7 bases outside the gene matches. CDR3 size: 14 residues. Looked up from germline, CDR1 is KGHSH and CDR2 is LQKENI. This CDR3 reads CASSLQQGDYEQYF. In DNA form, the CDR3 reads TGTGCCAGCTCGCTTCAACAGGGGGACTACGAGCAGTACTTC. Based on the CDR3 plus reference TRBV18 and TRBJ2-7, the full variable domain is NAGVMQNPRHLVRRRGQEARLRCSPMKGHSHVYWYRQLPEEGLKFMVYLQKENIIDESGMPKERFSAEFPKEGPSILRIQQVVRGDSAAYFCASSLQQGDYEQYFGPGTRLTVT.

This clone came up a few times. CDR3 in DNA: TGTGCCTGGAGTGCGGGTAACTATGGCTACACCTTC. Protein: CAWSAGNYGYTF. The chain is built from TRBV30 and TRBJ1-2; D uncertain. V was pared by 1 base and J by 1 base, with 4 bases between. Germline loops: CDR1 GTSNPN, CDR2 SVGIG (reference sequence). The length of the CDR3 is 12 residues.

The V gene is TRBV5-6, the J gene TRBJ2-2; D might be TRBD1 (6 bases). The germline V gene encodes CDR1 SGHDT and CDR2 YYEEEE. The CDR3 totals 17 residues. V was cut by 2 bases and J by 0 bases, with 14 bases left in between. DNA of the CDR3: TGTGCCAGCAGCTTATCTAGGGGGTACGCGAACACCGGGGAGCTGTTTTTT. Translating it yields CASSLSRGYANTGELFF.

This chain links TRBV6-1 with TRBJ2-7; D remains ambiguous. The length of the CDR3 is 13 residues. The V gene lost 6 bases and the J gene lost 0 bases, with 9 bases spanning the gap. Germline loops: CDR1 MNHNS, CDR2 SASEGT. This CDR3 reads CASSGGSSYEQYF. DNA of the CDR3: TGTGCCAGCAGCGGCGGAAGCTCCTACGAGCAGTACTTC.

The rearrangement links TRBV30 to TRBJ2-3; TRBD2 is a possible D gene (6 bases). This CDR3 is 15 amino acids long. In germline, CDR1 is GTSNPN, CDR2 SVGIG (reference sequence). V was trimmed by 6 bases and J by 5 bases, leaving 21 bases between them. CDR3 nucleotide sequence: TGTGCCTGCCTTGGGGAACGGGAGTTCGGAGATACGCAGTATTTT. Translation gives CACLGEREFGDTQYF.

The V call is TRBV10-2, the J call TRBJ1-5; D may be TRBD1 (6 bases). Trimming left V 4 bases short and J 0 bases short, with 13 bases between. The CDR3 totals 16 residues. Germline values: CDR1 WSHSY, CDR2 SAAADI. The CDR3 reads CASSVTGFDSNQPQHF. For the CDR3, the DNA is TGCGCCAGCAGTGTAACAGGGTTTGATAGCAATCAGCCCCAGCATTTT.

This chain links TRBV28 with TRBJ1-2; D is perhaps TRBD1 (6 bases). The CDR3 spans 15 residues. V dropped 10 bases and J dropped 4 bases, with 22 bases sitting between them. The germline V gene has CDR1 MDHEN and CDR2 SYDVKM. CDR3: CATEPPQQGAYGYTF. Here the CDR3 DNA reads TGTGCCACTGAGCCCCCTCAACAGGGAGCCTATGGCTACACCTTC.

The chain uses TRBV21-1 and TRBJ2-7; the table's TRBD2 call for D was not verified on the DNA. TRBV21-1 is termed a pseudogene. This CDR3 spans 13 amino acids. The CDR3 loop is CASFRGSPEEQYF. The DNA for the CDR3 is TGTGCCAGCTTCCGGGGGAGCCCGGAGGAGCAGTACTTC.

To note about this clone: The sample carries other DNA sequences with the same CDR3. The gene calls are TRBV27 and TRBJ2-7; D might be TRBD1 (5 bases). Trimming removed 3 bases at V and 2 bases at J, with 8 bases between. CDR3 size: 13 residues. CDR1 is MNHEY, CDR2 SMNVEV, per germline (reference sequence). The chain's CDR3 is CASSFQGTYEQYF. The CDR3 nucleotides read TGTGCCAGCAGTTTTCAGGGAACCTACGAGCAGTACTTC.

J is TRBJ2-5 and V is TRBV5-4, with D hard to call. Trimming removed 0 bases from V and 0 bases from J, with 12 bases in between. Germline CDR1 reads SGHNT; CDR2 reads YYREEE (reference sequence). The CDR3 is made up of 16 amino acids. The CDR3 is CASSLDPGQNQETQYF. The CDR3 DNA reads TGTGCCAGCAGCTTGGACCCTGGGCAAAACCAAGAGACCCAGTACTTC.

This chain joins TRBV7-8 and TRBJ1-2; D not resolved. CDR3 length: 15 residues. CDR1 is SGHVS, CDR2 FQNEAQ, per germline. V lost 1 base, J lost 2 bases, and 11 bases lay in between. In DNA form, the CDR3 reads TGTGCCAGCAGCTTAGTTCGGGATCTGAACTATGGCTACACCTTC. Residues: CASSLVRDLNYGYTF.

In its sample, this clone was seen once. This rearrangement joins TRBV30 to TRBJ2-3; 9 bases align to TRBD1. Germline CDR1 GTSNPN, CDR2 SVGIG (reference sequence). This CDR3 spans 15 amino acids. Losses at the gene ends were 2 bases for V and 5 bases for J; bases not matched to a gene: 8. The CDR3 here is CAWSQPGQGLDTQYF. CDR3 in DNA: TGTGCCTGGAGTCAACCGGGACAGGGACTAGATACGCAGTATTTT.

The chain recombines TRBV5-4 with TRBJ2-5; D is possibly TRBD1 (6 bases). Trimming stripped 4 bases from V and 1 base from J, with 11 bases between. The length of the CDR3 is 14 residues. The germline CDR1 and CDR2 sequences are SGHNT and YYREEE (reference sequence). The CDR3 sequence: CASSLDSSQETQYF. The CDR3 DNA sequence: TGTGCCAGCAGCCTGGACAGCTCCCAAGAGACCCAGTACTTC. Full variable domain (rest looked up from reference TRBV5-4 and TRBJ2-5): ETGVTQSPTHLIKTRGQQVTLRCSSQSGHNTVSWYQQALGQGPQFIFQYYREEENGRGNFPPRFSGLQFPNYSSELNVNALELDDSALYLCASSLDSSQETQYFGPGTRLLVL.

This clone has just one count. The genes are TRBV7-9 and TRBJ2-2; perhaps TRBD1 as D (6 bases). Trimming cost V 6 bases and J 5 bases, with 10 bases left between them. The CDR3 totals 13 residues. Per the germline V gene, CDR1 is SEHNR and CDR2 is FQNEAQ (reference sequence). CDR3 protein: CASRLRGTGELFF. CDR3 bases: TGTGCCAGCAGACTTAGGGGGACCGGGGAGCTGTTTTTT.

The rearrangement uses TRBV29-1 and TRBJ2-7, with 7 positions matching TRBD1. Germline assignment: CDR1 SQVTM and CDR2 ANQGSEA. The CDR3 runs 13 residues. V gave up 7 bases and J gave up 3 bases; unmatched junction bases: 9. The CDR3 DNA reads TGCAGCGCCCGGGACAGCGACTACTACGAGCAGTACTTC. Translation gives CSARDSDYYEQYF.

The rearrangement joins TRBV11-2 to TRBJ2-7; 7 nucleotides agree with TRBD1. The germline V gene has CDR1 SGHAT and CDR2 FQNNGV. V was clipped by 10 bases and J by 12 bases; unmatched bases: 24. This CDR3 contains 15 residues. Here the CDR3 DNA reads TGTGCCACTAGGGACAGCCTTTTCCCGGGAAGAACCGCGTACTTC. This translates into CATRDSLFPGRTAYF.